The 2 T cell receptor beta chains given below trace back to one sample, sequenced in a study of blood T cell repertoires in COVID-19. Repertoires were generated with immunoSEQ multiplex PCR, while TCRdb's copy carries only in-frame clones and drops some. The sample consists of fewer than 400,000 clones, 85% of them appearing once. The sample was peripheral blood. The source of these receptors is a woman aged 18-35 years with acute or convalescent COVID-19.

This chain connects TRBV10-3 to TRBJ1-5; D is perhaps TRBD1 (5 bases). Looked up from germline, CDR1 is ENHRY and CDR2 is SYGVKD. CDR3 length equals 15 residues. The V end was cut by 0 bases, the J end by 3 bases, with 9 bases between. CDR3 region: CAISESGQPNQPQHF. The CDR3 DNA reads TGTGCCATCAGTGAGTCGGGGCAGCCCAATCAGCCCCAGCATTTT.

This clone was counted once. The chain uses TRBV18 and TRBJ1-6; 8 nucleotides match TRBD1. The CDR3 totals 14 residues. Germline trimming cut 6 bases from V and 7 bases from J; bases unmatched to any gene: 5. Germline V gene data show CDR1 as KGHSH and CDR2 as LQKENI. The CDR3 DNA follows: TGTGCCAGCTCTCCGAGACAGGGGAATTCACCCCTCCACTTT. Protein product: CASSPRQGNSPLHF.